This paragraph covers one T cell receptor beta chain sequence. Its antigen is not yet known. No conserved phenylalanine or tryptophan ends this CDR3, so it is likely a read error. No DNA is shown, since the ends of the CDR3 on it are uncertain; the CDR3 is the one TCRdb lists. For repertoire sequencing, TCR beta CDR3 regions were amplified from RNA transcripts. The first round of RT-PCR was done with HTBI primers and the Qiagen OneStep RT-PCR kit, and was followed by a second round of multiplex PCR, then size selection and purification. Libraries were sequenced on an Illumina HiSeq2000 using paired-end 100 bp reads. Regarding the original processing steps: SOAPnuke was used for read processing, and reads with adapters, uncalled bases, a mean Phred below 15, or no exact constant-primer or identifier match were discarded. High-quality paired reads were merged with COPE v1.2.5. Each unique nucleotide sequence was defined as a clonotype, and clonotypes were aligned to IMGT TRB V, D and J references with MiTCR v1.1. Only V-J combinations with frequency above 0.0001 were analysed, covering around 99% of repertoires. A TCR clonal expansion and chaos score per V-J combination was defined as the ratio of F50 clonal expansion to chaos observed in the TCRdist matrix. Welch's t-statistics and random forest were used to reduce features to approximately 13 V-J combinations, which were fed into a naive Bayes classifier. The Morisita-Horn index was used to measure how similar the thyroid and blood repertoires were. In-frame beta chains were kept once TCRdb had trimmed the public reads at Q25 with fastp and called clones with MiXCR. Rows merge per CDR3 protein into single entries with the most common DNA and genes. Here the V and J calls rest on TCRdb's processing, not on the authors' analysis. The sample table shows 600,000 to 650,000 distinct CDR3 sequences, and roughly 20% are seen once. Approximately 7% of the sample lies in the top ten.

Both ends counted, the CDR3 spans 13 residues. The data are from a study of Graves' ophthalmopathy and Graves' hyperthyroidism (dated by TCRdb to the late 2010s). A note on the overall study: Peripheral blood was collected before any treatment was given, at the time of initial diagnosis. In total, 135 blood samples were TCR-sequenced: approximately 42 ophthalmopathy, some 75 hyperthyroidism and roughly 17 hyperthyroidism-to-ophthalmopathy patients. For training and testing, the 100 patients in the discovery cohort were randomly divided in a 7:3 ratio. An independent validation cohort was composed of 18 hyperthyroidism patients and around 16 patients who later progressed from hyperthyroidism to ophthalmopathy. The study used TCR beta repertoire signatures to distinguish Graves' ophthalmopathy from Graves' hyperthyroidism and to predict progression to ophthalmopathy. Following sample collection, hyperthyroidism patients were given methimazole at a starting dose of 30 mg daily, and ophthalmopathy patients were given high-dose intravenous methylprednisolone. To explore V-J signatures distinguishing ophthalmopathy from hyperthyroidism, a discovery set of roughly 100 patients (fewer than 45 ophthalmopathy, some 55 stable hyperthyroidism) was enrolled. T-cell repertoires of thyroid tissue and blood were compared in about six hyperthyroidism patients. The paper as a whole reports these results and caveats: Sample size was not statistically predetermined, and group allocation was not concealed from the investigators. In validation, the model predicted ophthalmopathy progression with about 70% sensitivity and roughly 72% specificity; roughly 11 predicted patients were CT-confirmed with GO in a median of approximately 6.5 months. Most expanded thyroid clonotypes with frequency above 0.001 were also detected in blood, suggesting blood repertoires may reflect the thyroid immune response. The 13-signature model separated ophthalmopathy from stable hyperthyroidism with roughly 90% sensitivity and about 81% specificity in cross-validation, and 80%/75% in the test set.

Hyperthyroidism was considered stable if no progression to ophthalmopathy occurred within 18 months of follow-up. Hyperthyroidism patients were newly diagnosed, with disease duration under 2 months, and aged 18 to 65 years. Anyone with other autoimmune diseases, uncontrolled infections, pregnancy or lactation was excluded from the study. Clinical symptoms, serum thyroxine, TRAb, thyroid ultrasound and orbital computed tomography were used for diagnosis. Using Ficoll-Paque density gradient centrifugation, PBMCs were isolated from 9.5 to 10 ml of fresh peripheral blood. Trizol reagent was used to extract the total RNA, and its quality was then checked on an Agilent 2100 Bioanalyzer.

The receptor comes from a woman in her late teens or twenties with stable Graves' hyperthyroidism. Some clones in this sample may be carry-over from other donors' samples. Donor details come from another sample of the same person, matched by shared clones. The sequencing input was peripheral blood. The chain couples TRBV12-3 or TRBV12-4 to TRBJ1-1. This receptor has the CDR3 CASSLTTNTEACL.